This TCR beta chain was recorded in a study of blood T cell repertoires in COVID-19. The protocol was immunoSEQ multiplex PCR, while the TCRdb copy is restricted to in-frame clones and leaves out a portion. The sample includes around 190,000 clones, 88% of them seen just once. The CDR3 runs 15 residues. V was pared by 5 bases and J by 0 bases, with 5 bases of the junction left unmatched. From germline, CDR1 is MDHEN and CDR2 SYDVKM. The gene calls are TRBV28 and TRBJ2-3; 7 bases line up with TRBD2. Sequencing was done on a sample of peripheral blood. This receptor was obtained from a human donor in a cohort sampled during active COVID-19. Here the CDR3 reads CASSPSGMSTDTQYF. CDR3 DNA: TGTGCCAGCAGTCCGAGCGGGATGAGCACAGATACGCAGTATTTT.